Shown below are 23 T cell receptor beta chains from a single sample sequenced in a study of T cells in Graves' hyperthyroidism and ophthalmopathy. Researchers took RNA transcripts and amplified the TCR beta CDR3 regions from them. The HTBI set primed first-round TCR CDR3 RT-PCR. Each CDR3 protein is one row after TCRdb ran MiXCR on the multiplex PCR reads. This table has a few hundred thousand distinct CDR3 sequences, about 45% appearing once. Sequencing was performed on peripheral blood or thyroid tissue (not recorded which). The receptor set was obtained from a woman aged 18-29 years with Graves' hyperthyroidism.

This clonotype was counted at least ten times. The CDR3 DNA sequence: TGTGCCAGCACCCAGCGGGGGGACAGGGCAGAGACCCAGTACTTC. It specifies CASTQRGDRAETQYF. The V call is TRBV3-1, the J call TRBJ2-5; D possibly uses TRBD1 or TRBD2 (9 bases each). Germline V gene sequence: CDR1 LGHDT, CDR2 YNNKEL (reference sequence). Trimming took off 7 bases at V and 4 bases at J, with 19 bases between the two ends. There are 15 residues in the CDR3.

The DNA of the CDR3 is TGTGCCAGCGACTCCCAAGGGGCGAACTCTGGGGCCAACGTCCTGACTTTC. This sequence encodes CASDSQGANSGANVLTF. The rearrangement uses TRBV6-1 and TRBJ2-6, with D tentatively TRBD1 (5 bases). The germline CDR1 and CDR2 sequences are MNHNS and SASEGT. The CDR3 sequence is 17 residues long. The V and J ends lost 8 bases and 0 bases respectively, with 17 bases between them.

This clonotype was picked up one time. This chain's CDR3 is CAWSVPRQLVSYEQYF. The CDR3 DNA sequence: TGTGCCTGGAGTGTTCCCAGACAGTTGGTCTCCTACGAGCAGTACTTC. This chain links TRBV30 with TRBJ2-7, with D tentatively TRBD1 (5 bases). The V end lost 0 bases, the J end lost 0 bases, and 15 bases lay between the germline ends. From germline, CDR1 is GTSNPN and CDR2 SVGIG (reference sequence). The CDR3 sequence is 16 residues long.

Note on this clonotype: This may come from a read error, since a much larger clone is one base off. No conserved phenylalanine or tryptophan is present at the end of the CDR3, so a read error is the likely explanation. This chain connects TRBV7-3 to TRBJ2-5; the D gene is possibly TRBD2 (7 bases). Per germline, CDR1 SGHTA and CDR2 FQGTGA. The CDR3 has 13 amino acids. The CDR3 DNA sequence: TGTGCTACCGCGAGGGGGGGCCAAGAGACCCAGTACCTC. Protein sequence: CATARGGQETQYL.

This clonotype was found a few times. V usage is TRBV30 and J usage is TRBJ1-4; D remains unclear. CDR1 GTSNPN and CDR2 SVGIG come from the germline V gene (reference sequence). Trimming removed 2 bases at V and 6 bases at J, with 7 bases between. The CDR3 sequence is 12 residues long. The CDR3 spells CAWSRSYEKLFF. The CDR3 DNA sequence: TGTGCCTGGAGTAGGTCGTATGAAAAACTGTTTTTT.

This clonotype was found a few times. This rearrangement joins TRBV5-1 to TRBJ2-2; D possibly corresponds to TRBD2 (6 bases). CDR3 length: 15 residues. Deletions cut 5 bases from V and 0 bases from J, with 11 bases between. CDR1 is SGHRS, CDR2 YFSETQ, per germline. The CDR3 reads CASRDGRANTGELFF. CDR3 sequence (DNA): TGCGCCAGCAGAGACGGGAGAGCGAACACCGGGGAGCTGTTTTTT.

The rearrangement uses TRBV20-1 and TRBJ1-2, with 8 bases fitting TRBD1. The CDR3 is made up of 12 amino acids. V lost 6 bases, J lost 6 bases, and 6 bases stayed unmatched. CDR1 and CDR2 from the germline V gene are DFQATT and SNEGSKA (reference sequence). The CDR3 spells CSADRGRNGYTF. The CDR3, as DNA: TGCAGTGCAGACAGGGGCCGGAATGGCTACACCTTC.

This clonotype appeared once. The chain couples TRBV7-9 to TRBJ1-6; D possibly corresponds to TRBD1 (6 bases). The last part of the DNA fits TRBJ1-1 better; the J call may be wrong. Germline CDR1 is SEHNR and CDR2 is FQNEAQ (reference sequence). The CDR3 spans 13 residues. The CDR3: CASSRRGEGEAFF. The DNA for the CDR3 is TGTGCCAGCAGCCGCAGGGGCGAGGGCGAAGCTTTCTTT.

This clonotype was recorded many times. The gene calls are TRBV24-1 and TRBJ1-3; D remains ambiguous. The germline CDR1 and CDR2 sequences are KGHDR and SFDVKD. Deletions cut 3 bases from V and 1 base from J, with 9 bases between. This CDR3 has 15 amino acids. The CDR3 DNA is TGTGCCACCAGTGATGGAGGGATATCTGGAAACACCATATATTTT. Translation gives CATSDGGISGNTIYF.

This clonotype was counted a single time. A single base separates this from a much larger clone, so it may be a read error. The rearrangement links TRBV6-6 to TRBJ1-6; 7 bases are a match to TRBD1. The CDR3 covers 15 residues. The germline CDR1 and CDR2 sequences are MNHNY and SVGAGI (reference sequence). The CDR3 DNA reads as TGTGCCAGTACGACAGGGAGCTCCTATAATTCACCCCTCAACTTT. It yields the protein CASTTGSSYNSPLNF.

The J gene is TRBJ1-4, the V gene TRBV29-1; 9 bases are shared with TRBD1. CDR3 length equals 12 residues. Germline CDR1 reads SQVTM; CDR2 reads ANQGSEA. J was trimmed by 6 bases and V by 8 bases; bases with no gene match: 4. The CDR3 spells CSSRDRDEKLFF. The CDR3 DNA sequence: TGCAGCTCTCGGGACAGGGATGAAAAACTGTTTTTT.

This clonotype was seen at least ten times. CDR3 nucleotides: TGCAGTGCTAGAGATGACCAGCGGCGAGTATACCACGAGCAGTACTTC. Translating it yields CSARDDQRRVYHEQYF. This chain links TRBV20-1 with TRBJ2-7; D possibly corresponds to TRBD2 (5 bases). V was trimmed by 0 bases and J by 5 bases, leaving 20 bases between them. This CDR3 has 16 amino acids. The germline CDR1 and CDR2 sequences are DFQATT and SNEGSKA (reference sequence).

This clonotype was observed at least ten times. V and J are TRBV20-1 and TRBJ1-5; possibly TRBD1 for D (5 bases). Looked up from germline, CDR1 is DFQATT and CDR2 is SNEGSKA (reference sequence). The CDR3 has 17 residues. Trimming removed 0 bases at V and 2 bases at J, with 17 bases between. CDR3: CSARESGKLGGNQPQHF. The CDR3 bases are TGCAGTGCTAGAGAGTCAGGGAAATTGGGAGGCAATCAGCCCCAGCATTTT.

This clonotype occurred many times. The rearrangement links TRBV10-3 to TRBJ2-6, with D possibly TRBD1 on 5 matching bases. The CDR3 has 13 amino acids. Deletions cut 6 bases from V and 9 bases from J, with 12 bases between. Looked up from germline, CDR1 is ENHRY and CDR2 is SYGVKD. DNA of the CDR3: TGTGCCATCAGAATGGCTCAGGGCAACGTCCTGACTTTC. Translated, it gives CAIRMAQGNVLTF.

The J gene is TRBJ1-4, the V gene TRBV5-1; a possible D gene is TRBD1 (6 bases). The CDR3 spans 18 residues. CDR1 and CDR2 (germline): SGHRS, YFSETQ. V lost 0 bases and J 0 bases, leaving 15 bases between the germline ends. Here the CDR3 reads CASSLASGGPSTNEKLFF. For the CDR3, the DNA is TGCGCCAGCAGCTTGGCCTCCGGGGGGCCGTCAACTAATGAAAAACTGTTTTTT.

This clonotype appeared many times. The rearrangement joins TRBV5-6 to TRBJ1-4, with D perhaps matching TRBD1 (6 bases). Germline lookup yields CDR1 SGHDT and CDR2 YYEEEE. V lost 3 bases to trimming and J lost 4 bases, with 10 bases between them. The CDR3 extends over 14 amino acids. For the CDR3, the DNA is TGTGCCAGCAGCTACCGACAGGATAATGAAAAACTGTTTTTT. Translation: CASSYRQDNEKLFF.

The V and J genes are TRBV2 and TRBJ2-1, with D possibly being TRBD1 (6 bases). The CDR3 length is 15 residues. Germline CDR1 reads SNHLY; CDR2 reads FYNNEI. V gave up 0 bases and J gave up 6 bases, with 12 bases separating them. CDR3 sequence (DNA): TGTGCCAGCAGTGAAGCTCTACTAGGGGGCAATGAGCAGTTCTTC. Protein sequence: CASSEALLGGNEQFF.

The chain recombines TRBV2 with TRBJ1-4; no clear D gene. V was shortened by 8 bases and J by 7 bases, with 11 bases between the two germline ends. The CDR3 consists of 12 residues. Germline CDR1 and CDR2: SNHLY and FYNNEI. CDR3 amino acids: CASGGRAEKLFF. In DNA form, the CDR3 reads TGTGCCAGCGGAGGAAGGGCTGAAAAACTGTTTTTT.

This sequence joins TRBV30 and TRBJ1-6, with unresolved D. This CDR3 region has 13 residues. Deletions cut 2 bases from V and 9 bases from J, with 11 bases between. Germline V gene sequence: CDR1 GTSNPN, CDR2 SVGIG (reference sequence). The CDR3 nucleotides read TGTGCCTGGAGTATAGGGCTGGGTTCACCCCTCCACTTT. Its translation is CAWSIGLGSPLHF.

This clonotype was recorded many times. This sequence joins TRBV2 and TRBJ2-3, with D uncertain. The germline V and J ends were trimmed by 1 base and 1 base, with 6 bases remaining between them. The length of the CDR3 is 14 residues. Germline V gene data show CDR1 as SNHLY and CDR2 as FYNNEI. The DNA of the CDR3 is TGTGCCAGCAGTGAAGGGGCCCGCACAGATACGCAGTATTTT. Amino acids: CASSEGARTDTQYF.

On this clonotype itself: Since a much larger clone is just one base distant, this may be a read error. This chain's CDR3 is CASNYRGLAEETQYF. Written as DNA, the CDR3 is TGTGCCAGCAATTACCGGGGACTAGCAGAAGAGACCCAGTACTTC. This chain links TRBV2 with TRBJ2-5; 9 nucleotides line up with TRBD2. This CDR3 spans 15 amino acids. The V and J ends lost 7 bases and 3 bases, in that order; junction bases with no gene match: 9. CDR1 and CDR2 from the germline V gene are SNHLY and FYNNEI.

Points on this clonotype: One base away lies a much larger clone, so this may be a sequencing read error. The chain has TRBV7-2 and TRBJ1-3; tentatively, D is TRBD1 (5 bases). This CDR3 region has 17 residues. In germline, CDR1 is SGHTA, CDR2 FQGNSA. The CDR3 nucleotides read TGTGTCAGCAGCTTAGCCCATGGGGACCACTCTGGAAACACCATATATTTT. Protein: CVSSLAHGDHSGNTIYF.

This chain uses TRBV5-1 with TRBJ1-2, with D tentatively TRBD1 (5 bases). V lost 3 bases and J 4 bases, leaving 13 bases between the germline ends. Germline V lookup: CDR1 SGHRS, CDR2 YFSETQ. This CDR3 has 14 amino acids. DNA for the CDR3: TGCGCCAGCAGCTCCGACACGGGGGTCTATGGCTACACCTTC. It specifies CASSSDTGVYGYTF.